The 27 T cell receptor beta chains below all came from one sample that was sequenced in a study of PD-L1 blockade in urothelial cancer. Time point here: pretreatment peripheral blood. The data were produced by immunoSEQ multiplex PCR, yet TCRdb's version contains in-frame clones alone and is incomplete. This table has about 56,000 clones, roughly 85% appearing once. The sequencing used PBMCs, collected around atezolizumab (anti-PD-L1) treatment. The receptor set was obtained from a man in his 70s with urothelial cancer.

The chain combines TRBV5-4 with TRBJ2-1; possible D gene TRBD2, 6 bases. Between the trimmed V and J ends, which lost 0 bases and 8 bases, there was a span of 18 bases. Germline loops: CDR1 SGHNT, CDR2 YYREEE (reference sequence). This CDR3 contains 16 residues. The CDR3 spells CASSLGRGGGLDEQFF. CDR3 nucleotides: TGTGCCAGCAGCTTGGGGCGGGGTGGTGGTCTTGATGAGCAGTTCTTC. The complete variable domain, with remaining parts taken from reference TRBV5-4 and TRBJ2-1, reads ETGVTQSPTHLIKTRGQQVTLRCSSQSGHNTVSWYQQALGQGPQFIFQYYREEENGRGNFPPRFSGLQFPNYSSELNVNALELDDSALYLCASSLGRGGGLDEQFFGPGTRLTVL.

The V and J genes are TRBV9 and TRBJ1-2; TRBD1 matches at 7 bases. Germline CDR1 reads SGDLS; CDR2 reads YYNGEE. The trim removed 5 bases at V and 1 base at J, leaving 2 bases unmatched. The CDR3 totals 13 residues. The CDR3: CASRRDSNYGYTF. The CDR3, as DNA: TGTGCCAGCAGGAGGGACAGTAACTATGGCTACACCTTC.

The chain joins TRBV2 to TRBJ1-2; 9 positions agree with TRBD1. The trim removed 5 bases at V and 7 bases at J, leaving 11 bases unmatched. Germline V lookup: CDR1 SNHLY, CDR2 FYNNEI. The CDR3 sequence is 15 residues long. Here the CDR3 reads CASSTLQGAFSGYTF. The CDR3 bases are TGTGCCAGCAGTACCTTACAGGGGGCGTTCAGTGGCTACACCTTC.

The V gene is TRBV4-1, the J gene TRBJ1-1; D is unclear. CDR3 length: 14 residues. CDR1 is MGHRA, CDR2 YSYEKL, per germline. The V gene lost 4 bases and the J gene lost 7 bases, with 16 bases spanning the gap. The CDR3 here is CASSPRGDSNEAFF. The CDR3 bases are TGCGCCAGCAGCCCCCGCGGTGATTCGAATGAAGCTTTCTTT.

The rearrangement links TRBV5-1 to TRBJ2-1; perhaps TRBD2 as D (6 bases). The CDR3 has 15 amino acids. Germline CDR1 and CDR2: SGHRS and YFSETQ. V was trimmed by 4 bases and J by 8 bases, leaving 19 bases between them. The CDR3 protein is CASSPGLRKSDEQFF. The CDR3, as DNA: TGCGCCAGCAGCCCCGGACTACGTAAGAGCGATGAGCAGTTCTTC. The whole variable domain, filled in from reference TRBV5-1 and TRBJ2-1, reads KAGVTQTPRYLIKTRGQQVTLSCSPISGHRSVSWYQQTPGQGLQFLFEYFSETQRNKGNFPGRFSGRQFSNSRSEMNVSTLELGDSALYLCASSPGLRKSDEQFFGPGTRLTVL.

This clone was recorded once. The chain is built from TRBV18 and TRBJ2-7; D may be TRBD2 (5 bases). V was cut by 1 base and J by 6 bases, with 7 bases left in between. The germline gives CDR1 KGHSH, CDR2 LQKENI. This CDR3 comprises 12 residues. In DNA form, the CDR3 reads TGTGCCAGCTCACCACGAGAGGGCGAGCAGTACTTC. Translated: CASSPREGEQYF.

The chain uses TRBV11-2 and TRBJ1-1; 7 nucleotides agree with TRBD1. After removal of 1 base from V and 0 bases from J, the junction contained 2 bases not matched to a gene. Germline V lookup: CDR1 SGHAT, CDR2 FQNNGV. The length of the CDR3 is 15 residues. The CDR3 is CASSLGGGVNTEAFF. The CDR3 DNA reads TGTGCCAGCAGCTTAGGAGGGGGCGTGAACACTGAAGCTTTCTTT.

The CDR3 reads CASSPTSAGYNEQFF. CDR3 DNA sequence: TGTGCCAGCAGCCCAACTAGCGCGGGGTACAATGAGCAGTTCTTC. The chain employs TRBV7-3 and TRBJ2-1; 7 nucleotides align to TRBD2. The CDR3 has 15 residues. After removal of 5 bases from V and 4 bases from J, the junction contained 8 bases not matched to a gene. Germline CDR1 reads SGHTA; CDR2 reads FQGTGA.

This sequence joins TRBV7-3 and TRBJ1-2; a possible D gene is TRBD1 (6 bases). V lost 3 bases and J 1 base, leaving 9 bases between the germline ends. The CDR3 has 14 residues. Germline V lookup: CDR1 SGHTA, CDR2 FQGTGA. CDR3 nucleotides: TGTGCCAGCAGCTTGGCAGGGGATAACTATGGCTACACCTTC. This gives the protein CASSLAGDNYGYTF. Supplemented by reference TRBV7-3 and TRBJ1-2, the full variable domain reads GAGVSQTPSNKVTEKGKYVELRCDPISGHTALYWYRQSLGQGPEFLIYFQGTGAADDSGLPNDRFFAVRPEGSVSTLKIQRTERGDSAVYLCASSLAGDNYGYTFGSGTRLTVV.

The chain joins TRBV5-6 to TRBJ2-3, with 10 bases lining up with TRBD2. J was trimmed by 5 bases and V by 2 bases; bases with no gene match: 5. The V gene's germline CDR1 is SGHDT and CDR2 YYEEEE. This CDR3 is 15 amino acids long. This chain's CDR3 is CASSLTGLARDTQYF. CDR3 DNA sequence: TGTGCCAGCAGCTTAACGGGACTAGCGAGAGATACGCAGTATTTT.

The CDR3 loop is CASSLAGLAGGPNNEQFF. The CDR3 DNA reads TGCGCCAGCAGCTTGGCCGGGCTAGCGGGAGGGCCTAACAATGAGCAGTTCTTC. This chain joins TRBV5-1 and TRBJ2-1; TRBD2 agrees at 12 bases. The germline V gene has CDR1 SGHRS and CDR2 YFSETQ. CDR3 length: 18 residues. V trimming: 0 bases; J trimming: 5 bases; junction bases outside the gene matches: 9. The full variable domain, in which reference TRBV5-1 and TRBJ2-1 provide the parts outside the CDR3, is KAGVTQTPRYLIKTRGQQVTLSCSPISGHRSVSWYQQTPGQGLQFLFEYFSETQRNKGNFPGRFSGRQFSNSRSEMNVSTLELGDSALYLCASSLAGLAGGPNNEQFFGPGTRLTVL.

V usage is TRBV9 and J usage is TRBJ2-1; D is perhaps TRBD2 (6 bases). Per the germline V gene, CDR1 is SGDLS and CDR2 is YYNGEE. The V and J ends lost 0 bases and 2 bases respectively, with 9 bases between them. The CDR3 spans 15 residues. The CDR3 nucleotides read TGTGCCAGCAGCGTAGTTGGACTAACCTACAATGAGCAGTTCTTC. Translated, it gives CASSVVGLTYNEQFF.

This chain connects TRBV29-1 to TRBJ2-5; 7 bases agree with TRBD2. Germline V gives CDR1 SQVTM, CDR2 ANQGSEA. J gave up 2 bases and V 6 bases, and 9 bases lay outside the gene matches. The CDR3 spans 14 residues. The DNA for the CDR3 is TGCAGCGTGGGGGGGAGGGGTGGACAAGAGACCCAGTACTTC. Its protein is CSVGGRGGQETQYF.

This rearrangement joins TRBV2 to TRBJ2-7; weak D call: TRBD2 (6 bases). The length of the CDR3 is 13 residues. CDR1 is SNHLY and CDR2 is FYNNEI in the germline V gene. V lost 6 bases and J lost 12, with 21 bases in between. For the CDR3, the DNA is TGTGCCAGCAGCCGGTCTATTAGCGGCGGAGGGTACTTC. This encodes CASSRSISGGGYF.

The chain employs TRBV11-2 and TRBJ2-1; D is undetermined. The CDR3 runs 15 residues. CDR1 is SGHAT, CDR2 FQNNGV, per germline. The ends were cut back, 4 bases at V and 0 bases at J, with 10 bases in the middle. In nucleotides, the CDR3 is TGTGCCAGCAGCTCCCAGCGAGGCTCCTACAATGAGCAGTTCTTC. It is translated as CASSSQRGSYNEQFF.

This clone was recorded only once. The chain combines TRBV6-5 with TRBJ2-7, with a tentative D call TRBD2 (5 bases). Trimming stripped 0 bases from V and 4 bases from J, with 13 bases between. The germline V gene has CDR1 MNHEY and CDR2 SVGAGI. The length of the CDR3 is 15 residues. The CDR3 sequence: CASSYSWRALYEQYF. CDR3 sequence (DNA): TGTGCCAGCAGTTACTCTTGGCGGGCGTTATACGAGCAGTACTTC.

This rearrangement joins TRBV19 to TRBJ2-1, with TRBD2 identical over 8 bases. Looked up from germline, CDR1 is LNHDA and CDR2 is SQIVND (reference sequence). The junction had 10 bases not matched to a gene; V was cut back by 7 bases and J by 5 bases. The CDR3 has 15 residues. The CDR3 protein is CASTLVGLANNEQFF. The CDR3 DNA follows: TGTGCCAGTACTCTCGTCGGACTAGCAAACAATGAGCAGTTCTTC.

The chain's CDR3 is CASSQGTYEQYF. The DNA of the CDR3 is TGTGCCAGTAGCCAGGGGACCTACGAGCAGTACTTC. V gene TRBV19 combines with J gene TRBJ2-7, with a weak D call TRBD1 (6 bases). Germline V lookup: CDR1 LNHDA, CDR2 SQIVND (reference sequence). CDR3 length equals 12 residues. V lost 6 bases and J lost 2, with 8 bases in between.

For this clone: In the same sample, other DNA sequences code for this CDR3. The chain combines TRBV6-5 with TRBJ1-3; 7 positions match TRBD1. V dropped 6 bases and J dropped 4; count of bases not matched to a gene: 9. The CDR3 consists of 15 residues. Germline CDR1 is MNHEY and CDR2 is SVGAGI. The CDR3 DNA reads TGTGCCAGCAGGTTCGACAGGGAAAGGGGAAACACCATATATTTT. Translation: CASRFDRERGNTIYF.

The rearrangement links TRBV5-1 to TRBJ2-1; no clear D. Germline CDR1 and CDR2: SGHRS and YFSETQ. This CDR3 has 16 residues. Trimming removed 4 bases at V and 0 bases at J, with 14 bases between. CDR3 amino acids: CASSLGPASSYNEQFF. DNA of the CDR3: TGCGCCAGCAGCCTGGGTCCAGCTAGCTCCTACAATGAGCAGTTCTTC.

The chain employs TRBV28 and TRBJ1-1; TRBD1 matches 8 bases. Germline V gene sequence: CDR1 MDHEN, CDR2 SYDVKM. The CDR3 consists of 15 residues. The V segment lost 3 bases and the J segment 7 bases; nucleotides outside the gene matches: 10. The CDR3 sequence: CASSLWSGGSSEAFF. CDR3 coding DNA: TGTGCCAGCAGTTTGTGGTCAGGGGGCTCGAGTGAAGCTTTCTTT.

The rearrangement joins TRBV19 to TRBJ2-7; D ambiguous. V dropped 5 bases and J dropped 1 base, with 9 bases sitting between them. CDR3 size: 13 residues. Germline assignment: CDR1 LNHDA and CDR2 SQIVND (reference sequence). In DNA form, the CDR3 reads TGTGCCAGTAGTCGTGACAATTCCTACGAGCAGTACTTC. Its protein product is CASSRDNSYEQYF.

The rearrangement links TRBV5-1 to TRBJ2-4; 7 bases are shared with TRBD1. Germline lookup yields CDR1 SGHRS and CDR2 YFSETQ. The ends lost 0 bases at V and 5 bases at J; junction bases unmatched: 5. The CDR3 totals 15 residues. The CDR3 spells CASSLGGGEENIQYF. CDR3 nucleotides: TGCGCCAGCAGCTTGGGAGGGGGCGAAGAAAACATTCAGTACTTC.

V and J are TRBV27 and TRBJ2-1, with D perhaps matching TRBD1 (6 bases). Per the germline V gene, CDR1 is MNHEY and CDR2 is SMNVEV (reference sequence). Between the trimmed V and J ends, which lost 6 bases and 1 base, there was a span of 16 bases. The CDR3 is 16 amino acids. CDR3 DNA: TGTGCCAGCAGACCCATCTCGGACAGTTCCTACAATGAGCAGTTCTTC. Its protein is CASRPISDSSYNEQFF.

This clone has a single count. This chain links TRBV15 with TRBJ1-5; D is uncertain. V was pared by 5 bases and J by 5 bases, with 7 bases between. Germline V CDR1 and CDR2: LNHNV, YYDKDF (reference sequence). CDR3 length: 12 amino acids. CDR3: CATSLLYQPQHF. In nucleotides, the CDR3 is TGTGCCACCAGCCTTTTATATCAGCCCCAGCATTTT.

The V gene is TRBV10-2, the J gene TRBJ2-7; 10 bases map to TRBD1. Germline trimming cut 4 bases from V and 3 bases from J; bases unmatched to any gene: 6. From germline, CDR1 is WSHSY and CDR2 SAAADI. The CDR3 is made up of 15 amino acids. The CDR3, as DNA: TGCGCCAGCAGTGCCCGGGACAGGGGCCTCTACGAGCAGTACTTC. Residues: CASSARDRGLYEQYF.

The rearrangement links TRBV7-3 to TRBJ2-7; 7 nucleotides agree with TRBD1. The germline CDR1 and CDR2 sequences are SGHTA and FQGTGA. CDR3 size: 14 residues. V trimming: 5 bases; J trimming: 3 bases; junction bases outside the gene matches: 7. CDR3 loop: CASSIQWDSYEQYF. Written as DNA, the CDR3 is TGTGCCAGCAGCATACAATGGGACAGCTACGAGCAGTACTTC. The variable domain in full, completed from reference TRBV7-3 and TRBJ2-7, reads GAGVSQTPSNKVTEKGKYVELRCDPISGHTALYWYRQSLGQGPEFLIYFQGTGAADDSGLPNDRFFAVRPEGSVSTLKIQRTERGDSAVYLCASSIQWDSYEQYFGPGTRLTVT.